This T cell receptor beta chain was recorded in a study of T cell responses to AZD1222 COVID-19 vaccine. Regarding the study as a whole: Recipients of AZD1222 seropositive at baseline numbered only 6 or 7. Scientists sampled the repertoires only once the peak T cell response had passed. Along spike, vaccine-associated CD4 TCRs were found throughout, with dominance at 160-218 and 743-854. There were mostly white British donors and more females than males, and clonal diversity was possibly underestimated.

In this sample, this clone turned up a few times. As yet, its antigen is unknown. Here immunoSEQ multiplex PCR was the method, and the copy in TCRdb shows in-frame clones only, minus some. The sample has roughly 150,000 clones; about 90% are singletons. The CDR3 has 13 residues. Losses at the gene ends were 6 bases for V and 3 bases for J; bases not matched to a gene: 3. From germline, CDR1 is SGHDN and CDR2 FVKESK. Sequenced here: peripheral blood, sampled 28 days after the second AZD1222 dose. V and J are TRBV14 and TRBJ1-1; 8 bases align to TRBD1. The sequence came from an adult who received the AZD1222 COVID-19 vaccine. This CDR3 reads CASSQTGDTEAFF. CDR3 nucleotides: TGTGCCAGCAGTCAGACAGGGGACACTGAAGCTTTCTTT.